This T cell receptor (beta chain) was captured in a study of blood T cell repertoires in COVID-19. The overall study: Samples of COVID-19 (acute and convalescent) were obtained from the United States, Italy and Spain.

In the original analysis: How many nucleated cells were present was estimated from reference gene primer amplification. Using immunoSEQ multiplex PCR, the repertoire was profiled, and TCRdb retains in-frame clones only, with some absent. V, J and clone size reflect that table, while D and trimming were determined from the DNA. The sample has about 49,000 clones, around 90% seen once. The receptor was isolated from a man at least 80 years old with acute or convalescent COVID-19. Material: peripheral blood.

CDR3 DNA sequence: TGTGCCAGCACCCGAACATGGGGCAGGTCTAATGAAAAACTGTTTTTT. Translation gives CASTRTWGRSNEKLFF. The chain has TRBV2 and TRBJ1-4; tentative D call: TRBD1 (5 bases). Trimming took 7 bases from V and 3 from J, leaving 18 bases between them. Germline V gene lookup returns CDR1 SNHLY and CDR2 FYNNEI. CDR3 length: 16 residues.